This is a list of T cell receptor beta chains from one sample in a study of control samples from healthy donors and cancer patients. Here immunoSEQ multiplex PCR was the method, and the copy in TCRdb shows in-frame clones only, minus some. The sample gives about 150,000 clones, roughly 92% of which show up once; 2% to 2.5% is in the top ten. Sequencing was done on a sample of blood. The receptors were gathered from a man aged 45-65 years in good health. Both conserved end residues are trimmed from each CDR3. Each record gives: V gene, J gene, CDR3 protein.

TRBV5-1	TRBJ1-4	ASSVAASGGEKLF
TRBV5-4	TRBJ1-6	ASSRDSSSYNSPLH
TRBV2	TRBJ1-5	ASRRGSGNQPQH
TRBV27	TRBJ2-2	ASSISVGTGELF
TRBV5-5	TRBJ2-7	ASSPSTGFSYEQY
TRBV5-8	TRBJ1-2	ASSLRGTGAGYT
TRBV6-1	TRBJ1-5	ASSEARNQPQH
TRBV6-5	TRBJ1-2	ASSYSAGGTYGYT
TRBV12-3/TRBV12-4	TRBJ1-2	ASRRGDYGYT
TRBV19	TRBJ2-7	ASKEADRGEQY
TRBV28	TRBJ1-2	ASSDRGYGYT
TRBV27	TRBJ2-1	ASSLTRLDFNEQF
TRBV5-1	TRBJ2-7	ASRKSGTGYEQY
TRBV19	TRBJ2-7	ASRDRGAYEQY
TRBV18	TRBJ2-7	ASSPPGTYEQY
TRBV5-5	TRBJ2-5	ASSLAAVQETQY
TRBV28	TRBJ2-7	ASSFYPGIYEQY
TRBV28	TRBJ1-3	ASSLSGSGNTIY
TRBV28	TRBJ1-5	ASSNGGQGRNQPQH
TRBV18	TRBJ1-1	ASSLGLGGPNTEAF
TRBV5-1	TRBJ2-1	ASRWRELNEQF
TRBV15	TRBJ1-4	ATSKGQGNEKLF
TRBV29-1	TRBJ2-1	SVEAPGSEQF
TRBV10-2	TRBJ1-2	ASSAGQNYGYT
TRBV9	TRBJ1-6	ASSVGLEPGTYNSPLH
TRBV4-1	TRBJ2-2	ASSQRNTGELF
TRBV11-2	TRBJ2-7	ASSFPLTGTGSAEQY
TRBV12-5	TRBJ2-3	ASAKPGLAGAPDTQY
TRBV6-2/TRBV6-3	TRBJ2-2	ASSYALAGKKAGELF
TRBV3-1/TRBV3-2	TRBJ1-2	ASSEQGGISYGYT
TRBV24-1	TRBJ2-7	ATSDSSKGGIYEQY
TRBV19	TRBJ1-1	ASSPRVKGKTEAF
TRBV6-5	TRBJ2-1	ASSYLAAGEDNEQF
TRBV28	TRBJ1-1	AINVQGMNTEAF
TRBV3-1/TRBV3-2	TRBJ2-3	ASSQNPWGTDTQY
TRBV28	TRBJ1-5	ATKTVDQPQH
TRBV4-1	TRBJ1-1	ASSRTQGAGAEAF
TRBV9	TRBJ2-3	ASSVAGQGSTDTQY
TRBV7-9	TRBJ2-5	ASSSPFPGETQY
TRBV27	TRBJ2-7	ASSSRGGNPSEQY
TRBV6-4	TRBJ2-2	ASSGPRTGELF
TRBV2	TRBJ1-2	ASSAGTGPGYT
TRBV10-3	TRBJ2-7	AISSAGTASYEQY
TRBV4-2	TRBJ2-7	ASSSSLATGYEQY
TRBV20-1	TRBJ2-7	SARGGHEQY
TRBV5-1	TRBJ2-7	ASSPLDRDSNEQY
TRBV14	TRBJ1-1	ASSQENLGAF
TRBV7-9	TRBJ2-7	ASSFSGSAYEQY
TRBV30	TRBJ1-2	AWSVRGLSYGYT
TRBV5-8	TRBJ2-5	ASSNGRVRPETQY
TRBV7-9	TRBJ2-5	ASSSMGRQETQY
TRBV19	TRBJ1-2	ASSMGDIYGYT
TRBV19	TRBJ1-2	ASSTDHKGRDYGYT